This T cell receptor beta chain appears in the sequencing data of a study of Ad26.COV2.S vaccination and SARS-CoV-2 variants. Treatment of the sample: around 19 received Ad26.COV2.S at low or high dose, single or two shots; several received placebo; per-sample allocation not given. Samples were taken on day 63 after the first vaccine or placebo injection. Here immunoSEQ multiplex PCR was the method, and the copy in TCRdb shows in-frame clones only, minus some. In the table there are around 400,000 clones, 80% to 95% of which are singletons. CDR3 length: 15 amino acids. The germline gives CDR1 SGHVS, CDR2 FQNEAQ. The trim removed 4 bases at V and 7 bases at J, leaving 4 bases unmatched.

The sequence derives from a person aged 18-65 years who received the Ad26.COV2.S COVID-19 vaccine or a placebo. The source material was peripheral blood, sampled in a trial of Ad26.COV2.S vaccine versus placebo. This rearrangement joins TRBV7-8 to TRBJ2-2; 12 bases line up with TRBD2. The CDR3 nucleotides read TGTGCCAGCAGCTCTGGACTAGCGGGACTCGGGGAGCTGTTTTTT. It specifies CASSSGLAGLGELFF.